This passage covers 7 T cell receptor beta chains from one sample sequenced in a study of T cell responses to AZD1222 COVID-19 vaccine. Data came from immunoSEQ multiplex PCR; TCRdb stores just in-frame clones and leaves some out. The sample lists 130,000 to 150,000 clones, 90% to 95% occurring once. Sequences were derived from peripheral blood, sampled on day 0 of AZD1222 vaccination. Source of these receptors: an adult in good health.

This sequence joins TRBV7-6 and TRBJ2-5; the D gene could be TRBD1 or TRBD2 (6 bases each). The CDR3 contains 15 residues. Germline V gene sequence: CDR1 SGHVS, CDR2 FNYEAQ. V was cut by 5 bases and J by 3 bases, with 16 bases left in between. The CDR3 DNA sequence: TGTGCCAGCAGCCCCCTCGGGGGCGGTGAAGAGACCCAGTACTTC. This encodes CASSPLGGGEETQYF. The full variable domain, completed using reference TRBV7-6 and TRBJ2-5, is GAGVSQSPRYKVTKRGQDVALRCDPISGHVSLYWYRQALGQGPEFLTYFNYEAQQDKSGLPNDRFSAERPEGSISTLTIQRTEQRDSAMYRCASSPLGGGEETQYFGPGTRLLVL.

CDR3 sequence (DNA): TGTGCCAGCAGCTTGGGTCCCGGGACAGGGTTGTACTTC. As protein: CASSLGPGTGLYF. This sequence joins TRBV7-9 and TRBJ2-4; TRBD1 matches at 9 bases. This CDR3 has 13 amino acids. The V segment lost 3 bases and the J segment 15 bases; nucleotides outside the gene matches: 9. Germline lookup yields CDR1 SEHNR and CDR2 FQNEAQ (reference sequence).

The rearrangement links TRBV9 to TRBJ2-2; the D gene is possibly TRBD2 (5 bases). V was pared by 2 bases and J by 8 bases, with 10 bases between. CDR3 length: 13 amino acids. The germline V gene encodes CDR1 SGDLS and CDR2 YYNGEE. The CDR3 sequence is CASSVRVLGELFF. In DNA, the CDR3 is TGTGCCAGCAGCGTGAGGGTCTTGGGGGAGCTGTTTTTT.

The chain combines TRBV9 with TRBJ2-1; D may be TRBD2 (6 bases). The germline V gene has CDR1 SGDLS and CDR2 YYNGEE. This CDR3 has 15 residues. Trimming left V 0 bases short and J 0 bases short, with 7 bases between. The DNA of the CDR3 is TGTGCCAGCAGCGTAGGCGGGACCTCCTACAATGAGCAGTTCTTC. Translated: CASSVGGTSYNEQFF.

The chain employs TRBV28 and TRBJ1-1; TRBD1 is a possible D gene (6 bases). The germline V and J ends were trimmed by 2 bases and 6 bases, with 13 bases remaining between them. CDR1 and CDR2 from the germline V gene are MDHEN and SYDVKM. The CDR3 extends over 14 amino acids. The CDR3 DNA reads TGTGCCAGCAGTTTAGGTGACAGGTTCGCTGAAGCTTTCTTT. Its protein is CASSLGDRFAEAFF.

This clone has a single count. The chain couples TRBV15 to TRBJ1-4; 9 positions agree with TRBD1. Trimming removed 1 base from V and 7 bases from J; junction bases left unmatched: 4. Germline values: CDR1 LNHNV, CDR2 YYDKDF (reference sequence). The CDR3 totals 15 residues. The CDR3 here is CATSRGGTGFEKLFF. In DNA, the CDR3 is TGTGCCACCAGCAGAGGGGGGACAGGGTTTGAAAAACTGTTTTTT.

This chain joins TRBV7-7 and TRBJ2-7; no definite D call. The V end lost 1 base, the J end lost 3 bases, and 10 bases lay between the germline ends. Germline V gives CDR1 SSHAT, CDR2 FNYEAQ (reference sequence). The CDR3 contains 14 residues. The CDR3 region is CASSLGQNSYEQYF. As DNA, the CDR3 is TGTGCCAGCAGCTTAGGGCAGAATAGCTACGAGCAGTACTTC.